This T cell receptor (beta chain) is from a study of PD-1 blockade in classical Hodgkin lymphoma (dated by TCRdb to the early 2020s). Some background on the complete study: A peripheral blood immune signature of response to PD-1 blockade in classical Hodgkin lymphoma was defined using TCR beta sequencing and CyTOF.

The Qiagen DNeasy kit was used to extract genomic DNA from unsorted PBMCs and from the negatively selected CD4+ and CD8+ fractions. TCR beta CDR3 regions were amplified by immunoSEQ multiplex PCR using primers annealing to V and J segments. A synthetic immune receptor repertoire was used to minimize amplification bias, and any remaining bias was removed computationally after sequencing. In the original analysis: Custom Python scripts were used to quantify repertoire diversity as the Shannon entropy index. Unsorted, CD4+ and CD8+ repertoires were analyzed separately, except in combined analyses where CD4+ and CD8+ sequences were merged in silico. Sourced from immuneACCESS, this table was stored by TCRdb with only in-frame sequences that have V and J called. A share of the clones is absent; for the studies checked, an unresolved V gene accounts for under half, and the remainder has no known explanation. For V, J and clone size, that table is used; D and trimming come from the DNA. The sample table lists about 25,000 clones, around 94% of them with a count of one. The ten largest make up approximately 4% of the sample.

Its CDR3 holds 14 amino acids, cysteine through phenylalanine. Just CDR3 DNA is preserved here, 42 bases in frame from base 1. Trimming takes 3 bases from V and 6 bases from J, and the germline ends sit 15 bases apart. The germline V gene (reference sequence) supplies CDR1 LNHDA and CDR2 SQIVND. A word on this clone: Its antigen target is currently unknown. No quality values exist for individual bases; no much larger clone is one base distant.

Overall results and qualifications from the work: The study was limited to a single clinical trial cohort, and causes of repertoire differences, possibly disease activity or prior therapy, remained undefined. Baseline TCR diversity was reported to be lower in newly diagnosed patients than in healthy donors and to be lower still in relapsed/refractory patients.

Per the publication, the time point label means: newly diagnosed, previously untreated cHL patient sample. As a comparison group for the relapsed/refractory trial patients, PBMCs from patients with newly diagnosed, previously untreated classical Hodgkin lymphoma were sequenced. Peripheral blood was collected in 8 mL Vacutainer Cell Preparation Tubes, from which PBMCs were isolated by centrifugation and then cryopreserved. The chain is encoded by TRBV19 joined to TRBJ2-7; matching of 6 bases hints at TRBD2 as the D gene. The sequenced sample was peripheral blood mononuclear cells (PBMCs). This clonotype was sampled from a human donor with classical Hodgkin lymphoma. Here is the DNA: TGTGCCAGTAGTATCGACAGTTGGGGAGGCGAGCAGTACTTC. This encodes CASSIDSWGGEQYF.